This T cell receptor (beta chain) comes out of a study of Ad26.COV2.S vaccination and SARS-CoV-2 variants (dated by TCRdb to 2020 to 2023). Regarding the research as a whole: Donors in the vaccine arm were drawn from COV1001, a multicentre, randomized, double-blind, placebo-controlled phase I-IIa trial testing Ad26.COV2.S in healthy adults. The TCR-sequenced set comprised around 30 samples: around 20 Ad26.COV2.S vaccine recipients, 5 placebo recipients and 8 SARS-CoV-2 convalescent individuals. The specificity and breadth of SARS-CoV-2-reactive T cell receptors after Ad26.COV2.S vaccination were assessed by TCRbeta repertoire sequencing. Participants in the trial were split at random into five groups of five each, receiving low-dose or high-dose Ad26.COV2.S once or twice, or else placebo on both occasions. Investigators remained blinded to trial group allocation during experiments and outcome assessment. Ad26.COV2.S was administered intramuscularly at a dose of 5x10^10 or 1x10^11 viral particles, either as one shot or as two shots given 56 days apart.

The treatment or condition label on this specimen signifies: roughly 20 received Ad26.COV2.S at low or high dose, single or two shots; about 5 received placebo; per-sample allocation not given. Repertoires of vaccine and placebo recipients were sequenced from samples taken on day 63 after the first injection. In Cohort 1b, 25 to 30 adults aged 18-55 years were enrolled at a single site in Boston, USA, between 29 July and 7 August 2020. Ad26.COV2.S was a replication-incompetent adenovirus type 26 vector that expressed a prefusion-stabilized SARS-CoV-2 spike protein derived from the original Wuhan strain. As encoded in the germline V gene, CDR1 is MNHEY while CDR2 is SVGAGI. Including cysteine and phenylalanine, the CDR3 has 14 amino acids. The kept DNA is CDR3 alone, 42 bases in frame from the first base. V has 2 bases trimmed and J has 4 bases trimmed; junction bases matching no gene number 4. Results and caveats for the whole study, not just this receptor: Compared with placebo recipients, Ad26.COV2.S recipients showed higher spike-specific TCR breadth (P = 0.0014). It was noted by the authors that total T cell responses may have been underestimated by the TCR breadth and depth analyses. The study was not powered to compare responses between vaccine doses or regimens. Non-spike TCR breadth was comparable between vaccine and placebo recipients, consistent with the vaccine containing only spike. After vaccination, substantial breadth of spike-specific CD8+ and CD4+ T cell responses was reported.

Points on this clone: Its antigen target is currently unknown. Base qualities are not recorded, but no much larger clone differs from it by a single base.

TCRbeta CDR3 regions were sequenced with the immunoSEQ Assay. After extraction, genomic DNA underwent amplification by bias-controlled multiplex PCR, followed by high-throughput sequencing. The paper's processing steps were these. To quantify the absolute abundance of each unique TCRbeta CDR3 region, sequences were collapsed and filtered. T cell fraction was estimated by normalizing TCRbeta template counts to usable DNA, with usable DNA measured through amplification of reference genes found in all nucleated cells. Repertoire TCRs were annotated as SARS-CoV-2-specific by exact matching of V gene, CDR3 amino acid sequence and J gene to a known reactive TCR set. The reference SARS-CoV-2 TCR set was obtained from MIRA and was filtered for enrichment in COVID-19-positive ImmuneCODE repertoires, whereby public or cross-reactive TCRs were removed. Using the MIRA antigens, annotated TCRs were further analysed by specific ORF or by position within an ORF. Depth was the summed frequency of annotated unique rearrangements, while breadth was defined as annotated unique rearrangements over total unique productive rearrangements. Two-sided Wilcoxon rank-sum tests were used to compare TCR breadth between groups. TCRdb mirrors the immuneACCESS table, restricted to in-frame sequences. Some clones are absent from its copies; in checked studies, under half trace to an unresolved V gene, and the reason for the others is unknown. The DNA gave D and trimming, while V, J and clone size come from that table. The sample table records 350,000 to 450,000 clones; about nine tenths of these occur just once. Approximately 3.6% of the sample comes from the top ten.

Rearrangement joined TRBV6-5 to TRBJ2-5, with TRBD2 identical over 7 junction bases. This clonotype originated in a person between 18 and 60 years old who received the Ad26.COV2.S COVID-19 vaccine or a placebo. The sample was peripheral blood, taken in a trial of Ad26.COV2.S vaccine versus placebo. The DNA sequence is TGTGCCAGCAGTTACCCCGGGAGGCCAGAGACCCAGTACTTC. Its protein is CASSYPGRPETQYF.